This entry is about one T cell receptor (beta chain). This clone has a handful of counts. The clone's antigen remains unknown. One junction end does not reproduce the germline sequence, and a read error may be involved. The cohort comprised some 680 healthy bone marrow donors. Cohort members were all nominally healthy when sampled, although unrecorded immune exposures were likely present. The donor tested CMV seronegative and was one of the 352 seronegative cohort members. A peripheral blood sample was provided by each donor, and peripheral blood mononuclear cells were used for TCR beta sequencing. Genomic DNA extraction from the blood cell samples was performed with the Qiagen DNeasy Blood Extraction Kit. The data derive from a study of cytomegalovirus exposure and HLA in healthy donors (dated by TCRdb to 2017 to 2019). Notes on the research overall: According to an earlier analysis of 550 to 750 of the donors, about 180 million T cells yielded some 120 million unique TCR beta sequences and about 300 Gb of sequence data. An early release that covered approximately 600 HLA-typed donors contained about 300 gigabases of sequencing data and roughly 84 million unique TCR sequences. The genetic ancestry cluster associated with self-reported Caucasian donors included 65% to 90% of the approximately 400 genotyped donors. The study aimed to test whether cataloging public T cell receptors could reveal signatures of past pathogen exposure. The T cell repertoires of 666 subjects were profiled by immunosequencing and related to cytomegalovirus serostatus. Along with the roughly 700-subject first cohort, a separate validation cohort of over a hundred different subjects was used. To predict cytomegalovirus infection status, the study brought together high-throughput TCR immunosequencing, statistical association of individual TCRs with disease status, and machine learning. To study patterns of TCR occurrence, a later analysis re-analyzed previously published TCR beta repertoires from several hundred donors and added high-resolution HLA genotyping. The later analysis used no new phenotypic data to find candidate immune exposures, relying instead on TCR beta sequences and their occurrence across donors. To decide whether each TCR beta V gene segment behaved as functional or pseudogenic, an earlier analysis of some 540 of the donors relied on high-throughput TCR beta sequencing. Donor age, sex, ethnicity and CMV serostatus were compiled alongside the repertoire data. A later genetic analysis took genome-wide SNP genotypes for about 55% of the 666 donors and used that subset as a discovery cohort. All discovery cohort repertoires had been generated using a single sequencing platform. Class I and class II HLA loci were covered by the typing at four-digit resolution. The number of typed donors differed by locus: 629-630 for A, B, C, DRB1 and DQB1; approximately 520 for DQA1; 600 to 610 for DPA1; and some 470 for DPB1. Roughly five DR-DQ haplotypes were handled as single units for association and clustering, since linkage in the cohort was strong. Among some 410 genotyped donors of the cohort, an average of approximately 240,000 unique TCR beta nucleotide sequences were sequenced per donor, 15% to 20% of them non-productive. Overall study results and their limits: Immune exposure information for the cohort was limited to CMV serostatus. A later analysis found that HLA-associated TCR beta chains were more clonally expanded and had lower generation probabilities than equally common non-associated chains. Sequencing depth was assumed to be roughly uniform across donors in the presence/absence analyses, though that assumption may not hold. Assigning TCR associations to individual alleles was difficult when HLA alleles, especially DR and DQ, strongly co-occurred. A cluster of highly shared sequence variants was judged likely to represent a technical artifact of the sequencing pipeline. Linkage disequilibrium might explain the correlated functional status among segregating V segments, but an unknown experimental factor could not be ruled out. Because HLA typing was unavailable for some donors at each locus, only the typed subset was used in association tests. A later genetic analysis associated a missense DCLRE1C variant with V-gene and J-gene trimming of TCR beta chains, and an independent cohort replicated the association. A further reported finding was that TCR beta sequences accurately predicted the HLA-A and HLA-B alleles for most subjects in the first cohort. Some IMGT-functional V segments, including TRBV6-2 and TRBV6-3, could not be distinguished by the 87-base-pair reads and were therefore excluded. In a later genetic analysis, fewer N-insertions in productive TCRs were reported among donors in an Asian-associated ancestry cluster than the approximately 630-donor mean. Across donors, most TCR sequences were observed very rarely, whereas some public TCRs were present in many individuals. The classifier was reported to diagnose cytomegalovirus status with high specificity and sensitivity in both the original and validation cohorts. According to a later analysis, most CMV-associated TCR beta chains appeared to be HLA-restricted, and the HLA associations seemed to be driven largely by CMV exposure. Specific HLA alleles were associated with over 15,000 TCR beta sequences at a false discovery rate of 0.05 in a later analysis. Three of the identified cytomegalovirus-associated TCR beta chains were confirmed in vitro to be specific for cytomegalovirus antigens. According to a later analysis, parvovirus B19, influenza, CMV and Epstein-Barr virus appeared linked to several top co-occurrence clusters. In the study, 164 TCR beta chains were listed as associated with cytomegalovirus. This cohort had only TCR beta chains sequenced, and the lack of alpha or paired-chain data limited which features could be detected. The earlier analysis of 587 of the donors excluded roughly 16 rarely observed V segments, including chromosome 9 orphons, because counts were too low. In a later analysis, the rate of TCR association differed among HLA loci, with DRB1 alleles having the most associated TCRs and HLA-C alleles having the fewest. The authors suggested that the approach could potentially be generalized to other disease states and immunological phenotypes. In an earlier analysis of 450 to 750 of the donors, most TCR beta V segments appeared in productive rearrangements about 87% or about 30% of the time, broadly matching IMGT annotations.

The protocol used for the library was the immunoSEQ multiplex PCR assay. The multiplex PCR relied on a mix of 60 forward primers for TCR Vbeta segments and 13 reverse primers for TCR Jbeta segments. Amplification of the CDR3 region of rearranged TCR beta genes was performed with a multiplex PCR assay on genomic DNA. On the Illumina HiSeq System, the amplified TCR beta libraries were sequenced as 87-base-pair reads. As for the original processing: Across the 640 or so repertoires, a later analysis counted around 80 million unique TCR beta chains, around 11 million of which were shared by at least two donors. A nearest-neighbor algorithm error-corrected the raw reads and collapsed the reads into unique sequences, merging closely related sequences to remove PCR and sequencing errors. V, D and J gene segments were assigned by aligning CDR3 sequences to IMGT reference sequences. Each retained sequence needed at least a six-nucleotide match to both a V gene segment and a J gene segment. Rearrangements were called productive when the CDR3 lacked stop codons and stayed in frame with V and J; all others were non-productive. CDR3 was defined according to IMGT convention as the region running from the second conserved V-encoded cysteine to the conserved J-encoded phenylalanine. The earlier analysis of some 550 of the donors excluded any sequence lacking an unambiguous match to a single V gene segment. In an earlier analysis of 587 of the donors, V segments were called functional above 56.7% productive rearrangements and were called segregating when the between-donor standard deviation exceeded 5%. To diagnose cytomegalovirus status from the catalog of TCR beta chain sequences, a statistical classification framework was built. V and J gene assignment, in a later analysis, came from comparing TCR nucleotide sequences with IMGT/GENE-DB human TR gene sequences. Using the TCRdist pipeline, a later analysis assigned CDR3 sequences along with most-parsimonious VDJ recombination scenarios. In a later analysis, each TCR beta chain was defined by its CDR3 amino acid sequence together with its V-gene family, and reads lacking a unique V-gene family were excluded. As a way to deal with suspected cross-contamination and a sequencing artifact, a later analysis dropped 592 nucleotide sequences that were highly shared and had low generation probability. In a later analysis, a clonal expansion index was calculated for each public chain from normalized within-repertoire ranks of inferred template counts. In a later analysis, generation probabilities were computed using a VDJ recombination model fitted to out-of-frame rearrangements, and the results were checked against IGoR. Hypergeometric tests were used in a later analysis to score TCR-TCR, TCR-HLA and TCR-CMV co-occurrence, with a repertoire-size bias correction applied to the TCR pairs. False discovery rates were estimated in a later analysis by permuting HLA or CMV assignments 20 times. In a later analysis, co-occurring TCRs were grouped using DBSCAN, and TCRdist sequence similarity was added for clustering within HLA-allele-positive subsets. Repertoires with fewer than 30,000 or more than 120,000 public chains were left out of co-occurrence clustering, as were about 5 repertoires with anomalous nucleotide sharing. The clones in this table, taken by TCRdb from immuneACCESS, are in-frame only. Not every clone is retained; where verified, under half of the shortfall comes from an unresolved V gene, and the cause of the rest is unknown. D and trimming come from the DNA, and the V and J calls and clone size come from that table. For this sample there are 30,000 to 40,000 clones; approximately 47% appear just once. The ten largest clonotypes hold approximately 2% of the sample.

According to the germline V gene, CDR1 reads MNHNS and CDR2 reads SASEGT. Spanning cysteine to phenylalanine, the CDR3 consists of 11 amino acids. The retained sequence is limited to the CDR3, 33 bases, with the frame set at the first base. The sequenced material came from PBMCs. The rearrangement joined TRBV6-1 to TRBJ2-3; TRBD1 matches 7 bases in the middle. This clonotype originated in a woman aged 50 to 60 in good health and CMV-seronegative. The DNA sequence follows: TGCTCAGGGGGACGGACAGATACGCAGTATTTT. The translation is CSGGRTDTQYF.